The entry below describes one T cell receptor beta chain. Original processing methods: Nucleated cell number was recorded as an estimate derived from reference gene primer amplification. Data came from immunoSEQ multiplex PCR; TCRdb stores just in-frame clones and leaves some out. For V, J and clone size, that table is used; D and trimming come from the DNA. This table holds about 150,000 clones, 85% to 90% found once. This sample was taken from a study of blood T cell repertoires in COVID-19. On the study more broadly: Researchers got acute and convalescent COVID-19 samples from the United States, Italy and Spain. PBMCs, B-cell-depleted T cells, or T cells were the source of the cDNA or gDNA that made up the material.

Trimming removed 6 bases from V and 5 bases from J, with 16 bases in between. Germline loops: CDR1 MNHEY, CDR2 SMNVEV (reference sequence). The CDR3 has 14 residues. The sample taken for sequencing was peripheral blood. This TCR came from a woman in her sixties or seventies with active COVID-19. This sequence joins TRBV27 and TRBJ2-5; D possibly corresponds to TRBD1 (6 bases). This CDR3 is CASSRSQGMETQYF. In DNA, the CDR3 is TGTGCCAGCAGCCGATCACAGGGAATGGAGACCCAGTACTTC.